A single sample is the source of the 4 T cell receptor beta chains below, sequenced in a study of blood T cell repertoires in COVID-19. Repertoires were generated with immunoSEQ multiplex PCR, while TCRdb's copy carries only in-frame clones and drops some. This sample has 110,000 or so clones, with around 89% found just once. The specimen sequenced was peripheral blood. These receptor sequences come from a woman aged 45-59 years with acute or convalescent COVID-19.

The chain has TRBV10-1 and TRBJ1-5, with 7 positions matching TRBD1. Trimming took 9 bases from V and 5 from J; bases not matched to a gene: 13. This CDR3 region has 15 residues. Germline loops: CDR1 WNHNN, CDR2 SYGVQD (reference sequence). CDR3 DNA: TGCGCCAGAAAAAGCGGACAGGAGGGGGATCAGCCCCAGCATTTT. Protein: CARKSGQEGDQPQHF.

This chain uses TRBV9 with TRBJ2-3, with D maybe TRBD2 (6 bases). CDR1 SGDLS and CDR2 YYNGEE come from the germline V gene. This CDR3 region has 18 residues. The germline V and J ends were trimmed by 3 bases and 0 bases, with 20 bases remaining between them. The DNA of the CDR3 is TGTGCCAGCAGCGACGCGACTCTTTCCGGGACTAGCACAGATACGCAGTATTTT. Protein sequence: CASSDATLSGTSTDTQYF. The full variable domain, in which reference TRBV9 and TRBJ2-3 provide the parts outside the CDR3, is DSGVTQTPKHLITATGQRVTLRCSPRSGDLSVYWYQQSLDQGLQFLIQYYNGEERAKGNILERFSAQQFPDLHSELNLSSLELGDSALYFCASSDATLSGTSTDTQYFGPGTRLTVL.

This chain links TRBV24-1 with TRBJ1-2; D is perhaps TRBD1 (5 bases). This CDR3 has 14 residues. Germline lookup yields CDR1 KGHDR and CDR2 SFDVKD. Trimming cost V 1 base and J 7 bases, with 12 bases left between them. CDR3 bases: TGTGCCACCAGTGATTTTATGGGAAGGGGTGGCTACACCTTC. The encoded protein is CATSDFMGRGGYTF.

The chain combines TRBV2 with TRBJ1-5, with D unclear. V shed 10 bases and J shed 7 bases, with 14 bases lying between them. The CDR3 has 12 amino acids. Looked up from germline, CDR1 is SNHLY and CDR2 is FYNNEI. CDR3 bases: TGTGCCACCAAGAGTCCTCCCCAGCCCCAGCATTTT. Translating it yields CATKSPPQPQHF.